Each of the 7 T cell receptor beta chains below was sequenced from the same sample in a study of regulatory T cells in long-lasting Graves disease. Relying on iRepertoire HTBI primers and Arm-PCR of CDR3 regions, the team built TCR beta libraries. Each CDR3 protein gets one entry after TCRdb re-called the multiplex PCR reads with MiXCR. The table records roughly 500,000 distinct CDR3 sequences, 20% to 25% of them present only once. Time point here: persistent/refractory GD, antithyroid drugs over 5 years with positive TRAb. From PBMCs, RNA was extracted and then used to make the TCR library. The sample here was peripheral blood mononuclear cells (PBMCs), taken when the disease was refractory, from a patient treated with antithyroid drugs. The receptors stem from a female donor with Graves disease.

The table lists this clonotype with a few counts. The V call is TRBV12-3 or TRBV12-4, the J call TRBJ2-1; 8 bases fit TRBD2. The CDR3 totals 15 residues. J was trimmed by 5 bases and V by 2 bases; bases with no gene match: 5. CDR3 nucleotides: TGTGCCAGCAGTTTAATCGCGGGAGGTAACAATGAGCAGTTCTTC. It translates to CASSLIAGGNNEQFF.

This clonotype came up a few times. The chain couples TRBV6-1 to TRBJ2-7, with 9 bases that match TRBD2. CDR1 MNHNS and CDR2 SASEGT come from the germline V gene. J gave up 7 bases and V 5 bases, and 6 bases lay outside the gene matches. This CDR3 is built from 13 residues. In DNA form, the CDR3 reads TGTGCCAGCAGTACTAGCGGGCTCGGGGAGCAGTACTTC. Translating gives CASSTSGLGEQYF.

This clonotype appeared many times. V and J are TRBV27 and TRBJ1-2; 10 bases line up with TRBD1. The CDR3 spans 14 residues. V lost 7 bases, J lost 5 bases, and 7 bases stayed unmatched. Looked up from germline, CDR1 is MNHEY and CDR2 is SMNVEV (reference sequence). The CDR3 reads CASKLPGQGYGYTF. DNA of the CDR3: TGTGCCAGCAAACTTCCGGGACAGGGGTATGGCTACACCTTC.

The chain carries TRBV11-1 and TRBJ2-3; weak D call: TRBD1 (6 bases). This CDR3 region has 16 residues. Germline V gives CDR1 SGHAT, CDR2 FQDESV (reference sequence). Trimming took off 5 bases at V and 0 bases at J, with 15 bases between the two ends. CDR3 amino acids: CASSLYWGLSTDTQYF. For the CDR3, the DNA is TGTGCCAGCAGCCTCTACTGGGGGCTGAGCACAGATACGCAGTATTTT.

In its sample, this clonotype was seen many times. The chain combines TRBV28 with TRBJ2-5; TRBD2 agrees at 8 bases. The CDR3 is 15 residues long. Germline V CDR1 and CDR2: MDHEN, SYDVKM. The V and J ends lost 2 bases and 4 bases, in that order; junction bases with no gene match: 6. In DNA form, the CDR3 reads TGTGCCAGCAGTTTAAAAGCGGGAGTGGGAGAGACCCAGTACTTC. Its translation is CASSLKAGVGETQYF.

In its sample, this clonotype was seen many times. V is TRBV28 and J is TRBJ2-7; D is unresolved. The CDR3 is made up of 12 amino acids. Trimming cost V 8 bases and J 1 base, with 9 bases left between them. In germline, CDR1 is MDHEN, CDR2 SYDVKM. Here the CDR3 DNA reads TGTGCCAGCTTCGACGTTTCCTACGAGCAGTACTTC. It yields the protein CASFDVSYEQYF.

With regard to this clonotype: A much bigger clone sits one base away, suggesting this may be a read error. J is TRBJ2-4 and V is TRBV6-8; D is unresolved. Germline values: CDR1 MNHGY, CDR2 SAAAGT. The CDR3 loop spans 13 amino acids. The CDR3 loop is CASSGLAENIQYF. CDR3 nucleotide sequence: TGTGCCAGCAGTGGGTTAGCCGAAAACATTCAGTACTTC.